The subject of this entry is one T cell receptor (beta chain). Its specificity is not known. The data belong to a study of cytomegalovirus exposure and HLA in healthy donors. Overall study: A previous analysis identified more than 100 million unique TCR beta sequences derived from some 170 million T cells.

In germline, CDR1 is SGDLS, CDR2 YYNGEE. This CDR3 has 15 residues. V shed 4 bases and J shed 6 bases, with 16 bases lying between them. Overall study findings and caveats: Data from an earlier analysis indicated that most TCR beta V segments were productive either about 90% or about 30% of the time. Presence/absence analyses took donor sequencing depth as roughly uniform.

The PCR contained 60 Vbeta and 13 Jbeta primers. The table came from immunoSEQ multiplex PCR; TCRdb's copy has only in-frame clones and leaves some out. The table includes under 200,000 clones, roughly 85% detected once. Sequencing was performed on PBMCs. The sequence came from a man aged 45-65 years in good health and CMV-seropositive. The gene calls are TRBV9 and TRBJ2-2, with D perhaps matching TRBD2 (6 bases). The CDR3 coding sequence is TGTGCCAGCAGCTCCGCCCGGGGGAGGTCCGGGGAGCTGTTTTTT. Translated: CASSSARGRSGELFF.